This TCR beta chain was sequenced for a study of T cell repertoires in cytomegalovirus infection. In this sample, this clonotype turned up a few times. Its specificity is unknown. Each CDR3 protein gets one entry after TCRdb re-called the reads with MiXCR. Among approximately 590,000 distinct CDR3 sequences listed, approximately 40% were seen once. Germline CDR1 and CDR2: MDHEN and SYDVKM. J gave up 8 bases and V 5 bases, and 12 bases lay outside the gene matches. CDR3 length: 15 amino acids. The source is a human donor in good health (CMV status not recorded). Some clones in this sample may be carry-over from other donors' samples. Sequencing was performed on cultured PBMCs, taken from culture after CMV antigen stimulation. The gene calls are TRBV28 and TRBJ1-2, with TRBD1 identical over 9 bases. The CDR3 DNA follows: TGTGCCAGCAGTATAACAGGGGGCGCGGTGGGGGGCTACACCTTC. Translated: CASSITGGAVGGYTF.